The next 9 T cell receptor beta chains were all read from a single sample in a study of cytomegalovirus exposure and HLA in healthy donors. Vbeta (60) and Jbeta (13) primers were used in the PCR. Libraries were prepared by immunoSEQ multiplex PCR; TCRdb keeps only in-frame clonotypes and omits some of them. This table has 130,000 to 150,000 clones, 55% to 80% appearing once. Sequencing was carried out using PBMCs. Receptors originate from a human donor in good health.

The chain couples TRBV19 to TRBJ1-3, with 10 bases lining up with TRBD1. In germline, CDR1 is LNHDA, CDR2 SQIVND (reference sequence). J gave up 0 bases and V 4 bases, and 6 bases lay outside the gene matches. This CDR3 region has 17 residues. The CDR3 loop is CASSKRQGASSGNTIYF. The CDR3 nucleotides are TGTGCCAGTAGTAAGAGACAGGGGGCAAGCTCTGGAAACACCATATATTTT. The variable domain in full, with the rest retrieved from reference TRBV19 and TRBJ1-3, is DGGITQSPKYLFRKEGQNVTLSCEQNLNHDAMYWYRQDPGQGLRLIYYSQIVNDFQKGDIAEGYSVSREKKESFPLTVTSAQKNPTAFYLCASSKRQGASSGNTIYFGEGSWLTVV.

This chain links TRBV7-9 with TRBJ1-3; maybe TRBD1 (5 bases). This CDR3 has 17 residues. Germline CDR1 reads SEHNR; CDR2 reads FQNEAQ (reference sequence). V was trimmed by 5 bases and J by 2 bases, leaving 19 bases between them. CDR3: CASSARDLTPTGNTIYF. In nucleotides, the CDR3 is TGTGCCAGCAGCGCCCGGGACTTAACACCGACTGGAAACACCATATATTTT.

The chain is built from TRBV5-4 and TRBJ2-3; 15 nucleotides agree with TRBD2. After removal of 4 bases from V and 6 bases from J, the junction contained 9 bases not matched to a gene. This CDR3 has 17 residues. Germline CDR1 and CDR2: SGHNT and YYREEE (reference sequence). The CDR3, as DNA: TGTGCCAGCAGCCCGGGGGGACTAGCGGGGGGTACCGATACGCAGTATTTT. This encodes CASSPGGLAGGTDTQYF.

The genes are TRBV30 and TRBJ2-5, with TRBD2 matching 11 bases. This CDR3 comprises 17 residues. The germline V gene encodes CDR1 GTSNPN and CDR2 SVGIG (reference sequence). The junction had 11 bases not matched to a gene; V was cut back by 1 base and J by 4 bases. The DNA of the CDR3 is TGTGCCTGGAGTGGATGGGTGGCTAGCGGGAGGACAGAGACCCAGTACTTC. Amino acid sequence: CAWSGWVASGRTETQYF.

The chain uses TRBV27 and TRBJ2-7; 10 bases are a match to TRBD1. The CDR3 loop spans 14 amino acids. Germline CDR1 is MNHEY and CDR2 is SMNVEV (reference sequence). Trimming at V came to 4 bases and at J to 2 bases, leaving 2 bases not matched to a gene. CDR3 region: CASSWDRGPYEQYF. The CDR3 nucleotides read TGTGCCAGCAGTTGGGACAGGGGACCCTACGAGCAGTACTTC.

This chain joins TRBV7-8 and TRBJ2-5, with 11 bases identical to TRBD2. V gave up 5 bases and J gave up 0 bases; unmatched junction bases: 5. The CDR3 is made up of 16 amino acids. The germline CDR1 and CDR2 sequences are SGHVS and FQNEAQ. CDR3 protein: CASSRTSGLNQETQYF. CDR3 sequence (DNA): TGTGCCAGCAGCCGGACTAGCGGGTTAAACCAAGAGACCCAGTACTTC.

This clone has just a few counts. The V gene is TRBV27, the J gene TRBJ1-5; D is uncertain. Germline CDR1 is MNHEY and CDR2 is SMNVEV (reference sequence). V gave up 2 bases and J gave up 2 bases, with 7 bases separating them. This CDR3 spans 14 amino acids. The CDR3 spells CASSLGFGNQPQHF. The CDR3 coding sequence is TGTGCCAGCAGTTTAGGCTTCGGCAATCAGCCCCAGCATTTT.

The V gene is TRBV18, the J gene TRBJ2-7, with 7 bases aligning to TRBD1. Germline loops: CDR1 KGHSH, CDR2 LQKENI. Trimming removed 3 bases from V and 3 bases from J; junction bases left unmatched: 8. The CDR3 is 15 amino acids. CDR3 loop: CASSPRQGSIYEQYF. DNA of the CDR3: TGTGCCAGCTCACCTCGACAGGGTTCTATCTACGAGCAGTACTTC. Looking up the rest from reference TRBV18 and TRBJ2-7 gives the full variable domain: NAGVMQNPRHLVRRRGQEARLRCSPMKGHSHVYWYRQLPEEGLKFMVYLQKENIIDESGMPKERFSAEFPKEGPSILRIQQVVRGDSAAYFCASSPRQGSIYEQYFGPGTRLTVT.

The chain has TRBV5-1 and TRBJ2-1, with 14 nucleotides matching TRBD2. The CDR3 has 16 residues. Germline V gene sequence: CDR1 SGHRS, CDR2 YFSETQ. The ends lost 4 bases at V and 6 bases at J; junction bases unmatched: 6. The CDR3 protein is CASSPGLAGVGNEQFF. In nucleotides, the CDR3 is TGCGCCAGCAGCCCGGGACTAGCGGGAGTGGGCAATGAGCAGTTCTTC.